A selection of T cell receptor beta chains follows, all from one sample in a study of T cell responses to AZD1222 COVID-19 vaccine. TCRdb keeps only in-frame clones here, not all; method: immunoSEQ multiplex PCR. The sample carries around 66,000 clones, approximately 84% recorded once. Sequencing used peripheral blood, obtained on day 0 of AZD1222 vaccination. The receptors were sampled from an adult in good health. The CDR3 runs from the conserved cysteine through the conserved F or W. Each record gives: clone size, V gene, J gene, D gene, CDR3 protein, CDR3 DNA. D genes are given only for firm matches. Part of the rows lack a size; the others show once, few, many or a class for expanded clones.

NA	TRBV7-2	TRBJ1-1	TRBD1	CASSLGQGDTEAFF	TGTGCCAGCAGCTTAGGACAGGGGGACACTGAAGCTTTCTTT
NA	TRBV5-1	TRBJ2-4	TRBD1	CASSSTGSKNIQYF	TGCGCCAGCAGCTCGACAGGGTCCAAAAACATTCAGTACTTC
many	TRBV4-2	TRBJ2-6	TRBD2	CASSAQTSSSSGANVLTF	TGTGCCAGCAGCGCCCAGACTAGCTCAAGCTCTGGGGCCAACGTCCTGACTTTC
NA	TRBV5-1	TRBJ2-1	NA	CASSQEGQNFNEQFF	TGCGCCAGCAGTCAAGAGGGGCAGAACTTCAATGAGCAGTTCTTC
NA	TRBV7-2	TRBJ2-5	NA	CASSLLGETQYF	TGTGCCAGCAGCTTATTAGGAGAGACCCAGTACTTC
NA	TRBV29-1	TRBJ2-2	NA	CSVSGGTGELFF	TGCAGCGTTTCAGGAGGAACCGGGGAGCTGTTTTTT
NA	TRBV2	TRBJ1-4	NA	CASSEGFWGDPEKLFF	TGTGCCAGCAGTGAAGGGTTTTGGGGGGATCCCGAAAAACTGTTTTTT
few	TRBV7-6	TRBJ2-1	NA	CASSLESLLSYNEQFF	TGTGCCAGCAGCTTAGAGAGTCTTTTATCCTACAATGAGCAGTTCTTC
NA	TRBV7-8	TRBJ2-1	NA	CASSQTRREQFF	TGTGCCAGCAGCCAGACTAGGAGGGAGCAGTTCTTC
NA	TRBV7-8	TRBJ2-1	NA	CASSLEDPMGEQFF	TGTGCCAGCAGCTTAGAGGACCCGATGGGTGAGCAGTTCTTC
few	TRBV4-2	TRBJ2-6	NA	CASSVESGANVLTF	TGTGCCAGCAGCGTCGAGTCCGGGGCCAACGTCCTGACTTTC
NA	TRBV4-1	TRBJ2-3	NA	CASSPLAGPPTQYF	TGCGCCAGCAGCCCCTTGGCGGGGCCTCCCACGCAGTATTTT
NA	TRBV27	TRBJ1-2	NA	CASSLKGINYGYTF	TGTGCCAGCAGTTTAAAAGGAATTAACTATGGCTACACCTTC
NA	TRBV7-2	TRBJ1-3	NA	CASSQGPSGNTIYF	TGTGCCAGCAGCCAGGGTCCTTCTGGAAACACCATATATTTT
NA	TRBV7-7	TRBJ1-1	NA	CASSPSDSFTEAFF	TGTGCTAGCAGCCCTTCGGACAGTTTCACTGAAGCTTTCTTT
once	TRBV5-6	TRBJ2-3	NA	CASSPNRQVRRTDTQYF	TGTGCCAGCAGCCCAAATCGACAGGTCAGGAGGACAGATACGCAGTATTTT
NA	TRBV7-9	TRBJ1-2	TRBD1	CASSLGGQGSRGYTF	TGTGCCAGCAGCTTAGGGGGACAGGGGTCTCGTGGCTACACCTTC
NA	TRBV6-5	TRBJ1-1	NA	CASSYGRLNTEAFF	TGTGCCAGCAGTTACGGCAGATTGAACACTGAAGCTTTCTTT
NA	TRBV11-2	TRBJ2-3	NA	CASSPYSGTDTQYF	TGTGCCAGCAGCCCCTACAGCGGCACAGATACGCAGTATTTT
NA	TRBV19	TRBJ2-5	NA	CASSPRDIETQYF	TGTGCCAGTAGTCCCCGGGACATAGAGACCCAGTACTTC
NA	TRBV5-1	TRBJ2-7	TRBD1	CASSPGTGGTYEQYF	TGCGCCAGCAGCCCCGGGACAGGGGGTACCTACGAGCAGTACTTC
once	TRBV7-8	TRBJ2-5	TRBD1	CASSPKGQAQETQYF	TGTGCCAGCAGCCCAAAGGGACAGGCACAAGAGACCCAGTACTTC
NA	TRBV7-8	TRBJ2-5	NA	CASSLVDLRGETQYF	TGTGCCAGCAGCTTAGTGGACTTAAGGGGAGAGACCCAGTACTTC
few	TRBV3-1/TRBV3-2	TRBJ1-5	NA	CASSQDGGNHQPQHF	TGTGCCAGCAGCCAAGATGGGGGAAACCATCAGCCCCAGCATTTT
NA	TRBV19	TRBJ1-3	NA	CASSSAGVPRNTIYF	TGTGCCAGTAGTTCTGCGGGGGTTCCGCGAAACACCATATATTTT
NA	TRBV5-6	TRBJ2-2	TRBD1	CASSPGTGRNGELFF	TGTGCCAGCAGCCCGGGGACAGGGAGGAATGGGGAGCTGTTTTTT
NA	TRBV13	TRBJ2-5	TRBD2	CARRRGGGETQYF	TGTGCCCGCCGCCGGGGGGGCGGCGAGACCCAGTACTTC
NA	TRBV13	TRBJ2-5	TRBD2	CASSLVIAGETQYF	TGTGCCAGCAGCTTAGTTATAGCGGGGGAGACCCAGTACTTC
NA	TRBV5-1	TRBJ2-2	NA	CASSLPNGNTGELFF	TGCGCCAGCAGCTTACCTAATGGTAACACCGGGGAGCTGTTTTTT
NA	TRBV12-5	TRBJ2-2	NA	CASGLDLWIGAGRGGELFF	TGTGCTAGTGGTTTGGATCTTTGGATCGGGGCAGGCAGAGGCGGGGAGCTGTTTTTT
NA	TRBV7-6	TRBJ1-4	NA	CASSTSNEKLFF	TGTGCCAGCAGCACGTCTAATGAAAAACTGTTTTTT
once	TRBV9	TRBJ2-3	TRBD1	CASSLQGAGGDTQYF	TGTGCCAGCAGCCTTCAGGGGGCAGGGGGAGATACGCAGTATTTT
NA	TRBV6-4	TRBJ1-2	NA	CASSEGELSPYGYTF	TGTGCCAGCAGTGAGGGGGAGCTCAGTCCGTATGGCTACACCTTC
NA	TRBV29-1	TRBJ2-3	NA	CSVGEDRITDTQYF	TGCAGCGTTGGGGAGGATAGGATCACAGATACGCAGTATTTT
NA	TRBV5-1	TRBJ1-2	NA	CASSLAISSNYGYTF	TGCGCCAGCAGCTTGGCCATAAGTTCTAACTATGGCTACACCTTC
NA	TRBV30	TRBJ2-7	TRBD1	CAWAPPGTATYEQYF	TGTGCCTGGGCCCCACCCGGGACAGCCACCTACGAGCAGTACTTC
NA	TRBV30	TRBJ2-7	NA	CAWRPRRVPDFEQYF	TGTGCCTGGAGGCCTCGGAGGGTCCCCGATTTCGAGCAGTACTTC
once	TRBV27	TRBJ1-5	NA	CASSLLGGDQPQHF	TGTGCCAGCAGTTTATTGGGAGGGGATCAGCCCCAGCATTTT
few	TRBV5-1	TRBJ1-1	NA	CASSLARGNTEAFF	TGCGCCAGCAGCTTGGCTCGGGGGAACACTGAAGCTTTCTTT